This T cell receptor (beta chain) was identified in a study of memory CD4+ T cells and cytomegalovirus serostatus. Libraries were prepared by immunoSEQ multiplex PCR; TCRdb keeps only in-frame clonotypes and omits some of them. The sample lists 50,000 or so clones, 80% occurring once. This clone was seen only a few times. The CDR3 length is 17 residues. Germline assignment: CDR1 MGHRA and CDR2 YSYEKL. V lost 0 bases to trimming and J lost 8 bases, with 19 bases between them. Single viable CD3+CD4+CD8-CD45RO+ cells were sorted as the memory CD4+ T cells. The origin of this receptor is an adult in good health and CMV-seropositive. The source material was memory CD4+ T cells from blood. The V and J genes are TRBV4-1 and TRBJ1-4; D remains ambiguous. The CDR3, as DNA: TGCGCCAGCAGCCAAGAGGGATGGGTACAAACCAAAGAAAAACTGTTTTTT. Its protein product is CASSQEGWVQTKEKLFF.